Sequencing of this TCR beta chain was carried out in a study of cytomegalovirus exposure and HLA in healthy donors. Whole-study results and caveats: Roughly even sequencing depth across donors was the assumption behind the presence/absence analyses. One cluster of highly shared sequence variants probably arose as a sequencing artifact.

The PCR made use of 60 Vbeta and 13 Jbeta primers. Profiled with immunoSEQ multiplex PCR; TCRdb holds only in-frame clones, not every one. The sample has around 150,000 clones, 83% seen once. V was shortened by 3 bases and J by 1 base, with 13 bases between the two germline ends. Looked up from germline, CDR1 is SGDLS and CDR2 is YYNGEE. This CDR3 has 15 amino acids. As concerns this clone: The target antigen is unknown.

The source material was PBMCs. The gene calls are TRBV9 and TRBJ1-1, with D possibly TRBD1 on 5 matching bases. This receptor was obtained from a man in his forties in good health and CMV-seronegative. CDR3 DNA sequence: TGTGCCAGCAGCGCCGGAGGGACGGGGAACACTGAAGCTTTCTTT. Translating gives CASSAGGTGNTEAFF.